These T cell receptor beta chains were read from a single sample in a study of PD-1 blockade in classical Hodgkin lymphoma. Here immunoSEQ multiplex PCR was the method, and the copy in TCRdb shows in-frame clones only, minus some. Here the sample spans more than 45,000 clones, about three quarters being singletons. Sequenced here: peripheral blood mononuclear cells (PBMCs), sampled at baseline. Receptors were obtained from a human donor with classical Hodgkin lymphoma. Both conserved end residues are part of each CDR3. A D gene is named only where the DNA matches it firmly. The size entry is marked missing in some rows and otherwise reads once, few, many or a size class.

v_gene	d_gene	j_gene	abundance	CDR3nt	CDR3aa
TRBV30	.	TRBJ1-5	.	TGTGCCTGGAGTCGGGGAGGGTCTCAGCCCCAGCATTTT	CAWSRGGSQPQHF
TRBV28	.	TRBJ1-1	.	TGTGCCAGCTTTAAACCAGGGATTACTGAAGCTTTCTTT	CASFKPGITEAFF
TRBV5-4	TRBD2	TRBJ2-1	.	TGTGCCAGCAGCTTAGGACTAGCGGGAGGGAGGCAGTTCTTC	CASSLGLAGGRQFF
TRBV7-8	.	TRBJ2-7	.	TGTGCCAGCAGCTTCGACAGCGTAAACTACGAGCAGTACTTC	CASSFDSVNYEQYF
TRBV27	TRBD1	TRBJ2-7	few	TGTGCCAGCAGCGCACAGGGGGCCGAGTACGAGCAGTACTTC	CASSAQGAEYEQYF
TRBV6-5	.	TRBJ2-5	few	TGTGCCAGCAGTTGGAGCCACGGCGAGACCCAGTACTTC	CASSWSHGETQYF
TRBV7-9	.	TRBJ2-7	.	TGTGCCAGCAGCTCAGAGGGAACGGGCCACGAGCAGTACTTC	CASSSEGTGHEQYF
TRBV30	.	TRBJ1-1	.	TGTGCCTGGATATTTAGGCGGGCCATTCTTAACACTGAAGCTTTCTTT	CAWIFRRAILNTEAFF
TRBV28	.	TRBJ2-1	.	TGTGCCAGCAGCCCCGGGACGACTAAATACAATGAGCAGTTCTTC	CASSPGTTKYNEQFF
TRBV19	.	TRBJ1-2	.	TGTGCCAGTAACCCTCTCTGGAGAGGCATGGGCTACACCTTC	CASNPLWRGMGYTF
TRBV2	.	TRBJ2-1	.	TGTGCCAGCACCCGGGAACAGAGCTCCTACAATGAGCAGTTCTTC	CASTREQSSYNEQFF
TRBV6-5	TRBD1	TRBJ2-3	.	TGTGCCAGCAGTTACTCGGGACAGATTACAGATACGCAGTATTTT	CASSYSGQITDTQYF
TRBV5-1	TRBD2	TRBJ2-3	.	TGCGCCAGCAGCTTTTGGCGGGGATTAGCGGGGACTAGCACAGATACGCAGTATTTT	CASSFWRGLAGTSTDTQYF
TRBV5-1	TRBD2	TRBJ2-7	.	TGCGCCAGCAGCCCCGGGACTAGCGGGACGGACGAGCAGTACTTC	CASSPGTSGTDEQYF
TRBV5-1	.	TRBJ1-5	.	TGCGCCAGCAGCTTGAAAGGGGGGGCAAGTCAGCCCCAGCATTTT	CASSLKGGASQPQHF
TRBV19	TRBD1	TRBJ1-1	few	TGTGCCAGTAGTATCGTACAGGGGGCGCCCCCGAACACTGAAGCTTTCTTT	CASSIVQGAPPNTEAFF
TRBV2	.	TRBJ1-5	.	TGTGCCAGCAGTGAACCCGACAGCAATCAGCCCCAGCATTTT	CASSEPDSNQPQHF
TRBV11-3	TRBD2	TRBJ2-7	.	TGTGCCAGCAGCTCGACTAGCTGGTACGAGCAGTACTTC	CASSSTSWYEQYF
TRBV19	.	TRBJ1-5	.	TGTGCCAGTAGTATTGGCCTGTCTAGCAATCAGCCCCAGCATTTT	CASSIGLSSNQPQHF
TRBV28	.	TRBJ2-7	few	TGTGCCAGCCGTCTGCGCCGTGGGCCCTACTACGAGCAGTACTTC	CASRLRRGPYYEQYF